These T cell receptor beta chains were read from a single sample in a study of blood T cell repertoires in COVID-19. Data came from immunoSEQ multiplex PCR; TCRdb stores just in-frame clones and leaves some out. Among 50,000 to 65,000 clones listed, around 88% were seen once. The sample taken for sequencing was peripheral blood. The receptor source for this set is a man aged 60-69 years with acute or convalescent COVID-19. The CDR3 runs from the conserved cysteine through the conserved F or W. A D gene is named only where the DNA matches it firmly. Not every row has a clone size; where given, it reads once, few, many or a size class.

clone_size	v_call	cdr3_length	d_call	j_call	cdr3_aa	cdr3_nt
NA	TRBV28	13	TRBD1	TRBJ1-3	CASSRQGRNTIYF	TGTGCCAGCAGTAGACAGGGCCGAAACACCATATATTTT
NA	TRBV6-1	16	NA	TRBJ1-4	CASSDWGRATNEKLFF	TGTGCCAGCAGTGATTGGGGGCGGGCAACTAATGAAAAACTGTTTTTT
NA	TRBV5-1	14	NA	TRBJ1-4	CASRLGTKNEKLFF	TGCGCCAGCAGACTCGGGACAAAGAATGAAAAACTGTTTTTT
NA	TRBV28	14	NA	TRBJ2-3	CASSFQGSTDTQYF	TGTGCCAGCAGTTTTCAGGGTAGCACAGATACGCAGTATTTT
once	TRBV11-1	14	NA	TRBJ1-1	CASSPSTGVSVAFF	TGTGCCAGCAGCCCGTCCACAGGCGTGAGTGTGGCTTTCTTT
NA	TRBV6-2/TRBV6-3	14	TRBD2	TRBJ2-7	CASSLAGSSYEQYF	TGTGCCAGCAGTTTAGCGGGCAGCTCCTACGAGCAGTACTTC
NA	TRBV19	14	NA	TRBJ2-1	CASSSWGPYNEQFF	TGTGCCAGTAGTAGCTGGGGCCCCTACAATGAGCAGTTCTTC
NA	TRBV6-1	18	TRBD2	TRBJ2-3	CASSGAGTSGAQSDTQYF	TGTGCCAGCAGTGGGGCCGGGACTAGCGGGGCCCAATCAGATACGCAGTATTTT
few	TRBV5-1	16	NA	TRBJ2-7	CASRAKGRDSIYEQYF	TGCGCCAGCAGGGCCAAAGGGCGGGACAGCATTTACGAGCAGTACTTC
NA	TRBV6-1	14	TRBD1	TRBJ1-5	CASSELTGSQPQHF	TGTGCCAGCAGTGAATTGACAGGGTCTCAGCCCCAGCATTTT
NA	TRBV20-1	13	NA	TRBJ1-6	CSASPGFGSPLHF	TGCAGTGCTAGTCCAGGTTTTGGGTCACCCCTCCACTTT
NA	TRBV5-4	13	TRBD1	TRBJ2-7	CASSLPGGYEQYF	TGTGCCAGCAGCTTGCCAGGGGGTTACGAGCAGTACTTC
NA	TRBV4-1	15	NA	TRBJ1-4	CASSQDGRGEEKLFF	TGCGCCAGCAGCCAAGATGGCAGGGGAGAAGAAAAACTGTTTTTT
NA	TRBV6-4	15	NA	TRBJ2-3	CASSSGTSPPDTQYF	TGTGCCAGCAGTTCAGGGACTTCCCCCCCGGATACGCAGTATTTT
NA	TRBV6-2/TRBV6-3	18	NA	TRBJ2-1	CASSYLVEMGKGYNEQFF	TGTGCCAGCAGTTACTTGGTCGAAATGGGGAAGGGGTACAATGAGCAGTTCTTC
NA	TRBV2	16	TRBD1	TRBJ1-2	CASSDPRQGKDYGYTF	TGTGCCAGCAGTGACCCCAGACAGGGGAAAGACTATGGCTACACCTTC
NA	TRBV24-1	16	TRBD1	TRBJ2-3	CATSDIRDRSTDTQYF	TGTGCCACCAGTGATATCCGGGACAGGTCCACAGATACGCAGTATTTT
NA	TRBV5-6	17	TRBD1	TRBJ2-7	CASSWSGTGNTFYEQYF	TGTGCCAGCAGCTGGTCAGGGACAGGGAATACTTTCTACGAGCAGTACTTC
NA	TRBV7-7	15	TRBD1	TRBJ2-5	CASSLSQGVGETQYF	TGTGCTAGCAGCTTAAGCCAGGGGGTAGGAGAGACCCAGTACTTC
NA	TRBV10-3	14	TRBD2	TRBJ2-3	CASQAGGGADTQYF	TGTGCCAGTCAAGCGGGAGGGGGAGCAGATACGCAGTATTTT
NA	TRBV4-2	13	NA	TRBJ1-1	CASSPEQHTEAFF	TGTGCCAGCAGCCCCGAACAGCACACTGAAGCTTTCTTT
NA	TRBV10-1	15	TRBD1	TRBJ2-5	CASRGQGAREETQYF	TGCGCCAGCAGGGGACAGGGGGCGCGGGAAGAGACCCAGTACTTC
NA	TRBV5-6	17	TRBD1	TRBJ1-2	CASSGFRDREFYGGYTF	TGTGCCAGCAGCGGTTTCCGGGACAGGGAATTTTATGGTGGCTACACCTTC
NA	TRBV4-1	17	TRBD1	TRBJ2-1	CASSQHPGTVDRNEQFF	TGCGCCAGCAGCCAGCATCCCGGGACAGTCGACCGGAATGAGCAGTTCTTC
NA	TRBV7-9	18	NA	TRBJ1-5	CASSLVQPRLPLNQPQHF	TGTGCCAGCAGCTTAGTGCAACCCAGGCTCCCTCTCAATCAGCCCCAGCATTTT
NA	TRBV4-1	14	NA	TRBJ2-5	CASSQARFQETQYF	TGCGCCAGCAGCCAAGCTAGATTCCAAGAGACCCAGTACTTC
NA	TRBV7-2	15	TRBD1	TRBJ1-1	CASSLQWTGNTEAFF	TGTGCCAGCAGCTTACAATGGACAGGGAACACTGAAGCTTTCTTT
once	TRBV24-1	16	TRBD1	TRBJ1-5	CATSDSGRGPHQPQHF	TGTGCCACCAGTGATTCCGGCAGGGGGCCACATCAGCCCCAGCATTTT
NA	TRBV13	14	TRBD1	TRBJ2-1	CASSSRDRENEQFF	TGTGCCAGCAGCTCCCGGGACAGGGAAAATGAGCAGTTCTTC
NA	TRBV24-1	13	NA	TRBJ2-2	CATRAGVAGELFF	TGTGCCACCAGGGCAGGGGTGGCCGGGGAGCTGTTTTTT
NA	TRBV4-1	14	NA	TRBJ2-5	CASSQEGRGETQYF	TGCGCCAGCAGCCAAGAAGGGCGGGGCGAGACCCAGTACTTC
NA	TRBV10-2	13	NA	TRBJ2-1	CATGMGGYNEQFF	TGCGCCACGGGAATGGGCGGCTACAATGAGCAGTTCTTC
NA	TRBV6-1	15	NA	TRBJ1-4	CASSEVVGPYEKLFF	TGTGCCAGCAGTGAAGTGGTGGGGCCTTATGAAAAACTGTTTTTT
NA	TRBV5-1	15	TRBD1	TRBJ2-5	CASSFDRGRGETQYF	TGCGCCAGCAGCTTTGACAGGGGGCGGGGAGAGACCCAGTACTTC
NA	TRBV18	16	NA	TRBJ1-3	CASSPLVLSSGNTIYF	TGTGCCAGCTCACCACTAGTATTGTCATCTGGAAACACCATATATTTT
NA	TRBV2	13	NA	TRBJ2-5	CASIRGAQETQYF	TGTGCCAGCATCCGGGGGGCGCAAGAGACCCAGTACTTC
NA	TRBV10-2	17	TRBD1	TRBJ1-1	CASRTPGQGERNTEAFF	TGCGCCAGCAGAACCCCGGGACAGGGGGAAAGAAACACTGAAGCTTTCTTT
NA	TRBV4-3	15	NA	TRBJ1-1	CASSGGRALNTEAFF	TGCGCCAGCAGCGGCGGGAGGGCCCTGAACACTGAAGCTTTCTTT
NA	TRBV28	15	TRBD1	TRBJ2-5	CASRSGTGGRETQYF	TGTGCCAGCAGATCCGGGACAGGGGGCCGAGAGACCCAGTACTTC
NA	TRBV4-1	16	NA	TRBJ1-2	CASSQEGRAANYGYTF	TGCGCCAGCAGCCAAGAGGGGAGGGCTGCTAACTATGGCTACACCTTC
once	TRBV6-5	16	TRBD1	TRBJ1-4	CASSYGNRGPLEKLFF	TGTGCCAGCAGTTACGGTAACAGGGGTCCATTAGAAAAACTGTTTTTT
NA	TRBV5-6	15	TRBD1	TRBJ2-1	CASSLTGTGGDEQFF	TGTGCCAGCAGCTTGACGGGGACAGGGGGTGATGAGCAGTTCTTC
NA	TRBV7-9	16	NA	TRBJ1-1	CASSSNDAVANTEAFF	TGTGCCAGCAGCAGCAACGATGCGGTGGCAAACACTGAAGCTTTCTTT
NA	TRBV19	14	NA	TRBJ2-1	CASSPFYLGNEQFF	TGTGCCAGTAGCCCATTCTATCTCGGGAATGAGCAGTTCTTC
NA	TRBV11-1	12	TRBD1	TRBJ1-2	CASSTTGNGYTF	TGTGCCAGCAGCACGACAGGGAATGGCTACACCTTC
NA	TRBV5-1	17	TRBD1	TRBJ1-1	CASSLGTGGMKGTEAFF	TGCGCCAGCAGCTTGGGGACAGGGGGCATGAAGGGTACTGAAGCTTTCTTT
NA	TRBV27	18	TRBD1	TRBJ2-6	CASSLFVRGLAGANVLTF	TGTGCCAGCAGTTTATTTGTCAGGGGGCTCGCTGGGGCCAACGTCCTGACTTTC
NA	TRBV27	14	TRBD1	TRBJ1-2	CASRRTGDNYGYTF	TGTGCCAGCCGTCGGACAGGAGATAACTATGGCTACACCTTC
NA	TRBV7-2	12	NA	TRBJ2-1	CASSPYYNEQFF	TGTGCCAGCAGCCCGTACTACAATGAGCAGTTCTTC
NA	TRBV9	14	TRBD1	TRBJ2-7	CASSVRTGDSEQYF	TGTGCCAGCAGCGTACGGACAGGGGATTCCGAGCAGTACTTC
once	TRBV27	15	TRBD1	TRBJ2-7	CASSPDREVYVEQYF	TGTGCCAGCAGTCCGGACAGGGAGGTTTATGTCGAGCAGTACTTC
NA	TRBV6-5	15	TRBD1	TRBJ1-3	CASKDRGYSGNTIYF	TGTGCCAGCAAAGACAGGGGATACTCTGGAAACACCATATATTTT